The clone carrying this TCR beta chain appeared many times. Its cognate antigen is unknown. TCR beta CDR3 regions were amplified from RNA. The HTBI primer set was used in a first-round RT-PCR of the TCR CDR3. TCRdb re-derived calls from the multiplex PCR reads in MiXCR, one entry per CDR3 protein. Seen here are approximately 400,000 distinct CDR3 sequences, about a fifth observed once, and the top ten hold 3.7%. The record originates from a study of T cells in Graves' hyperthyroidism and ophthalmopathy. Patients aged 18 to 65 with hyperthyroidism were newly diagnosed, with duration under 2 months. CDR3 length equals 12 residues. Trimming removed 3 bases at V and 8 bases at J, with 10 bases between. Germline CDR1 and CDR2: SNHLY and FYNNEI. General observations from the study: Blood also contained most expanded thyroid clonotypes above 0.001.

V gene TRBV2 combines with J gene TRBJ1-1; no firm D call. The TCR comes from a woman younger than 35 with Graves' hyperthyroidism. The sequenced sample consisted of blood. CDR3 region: CASSDDVGEAFF. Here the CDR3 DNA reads TGTGCCAGCAGTGATGACGTGGGAGAAGCTTTCTTT.